The rows below give T cell receptor beta chains drawn from one sample of a study of blood T cell repertoires in COVID-19. TCRdb keeps only in-frame clones here, not all; method: immunoSEQ multiplex PCR. The table shows around 330,000 clones, with approximately 91% occurring only once. Sequences were obtained from PBMCs or T cells enriched from blood (not recorded which). These TCRs come from a woman in her 40s who had recovered from COVID-19. Each CDR3 is given with its conserved first and last residue. Fields, in order: CDR3 protein, CDR3 DNA, J gene, D gene, clone size, V gene. D genes are given only for firm matches. For some rows the clone size is stated as once, few or many, or as a class when expanded; others skip it.

cdr3_aa: CASSLQGNYGYTF
cdr3_nt: TGTGCCAGCAGTTTGCAGGGTAACTATGGCTACACCTTC
j_call: TRBJ1-2
d_call: .
clone_size: .
v_call: TRBV27

cdr3_aa: CASRKTGDTGELFF
cdr3_nt: TGTGCCAGTAGGAAGACAGGGGACACCGGGGAGCTGTTTTTT
j_call: TRBJ2-2
d_call: TRBD1
clone_size: .
v_call: TRBV19

cdr3_aa: CASSPGASETQYF
cdr3_nt: TGTGCCAGCTCACCAGGGGCTTCAGAGACCCAGTACTTC
j_call: TRBJ2-5
d_call: .
clone_size: .
v_call: TRBV18

cdr3_aa: CASSKGDYTDTQYF
cdr3_nt: TGTGCCAGCAGTAAAGGGGATTACACAGATACGCAGTATTTT
j_call: TRBJ2-3
d_call: .
clone_size: .
v_call: TRBV6-2/TRBV6-3

cdr3_aa: CASSQAERSGDEQYF
cdr3_nt: TGCGCCAGCAGCCAAGCCGAAAGATCCGGGGACGAGCAGTACTTC
j_call: TRBJ2-7
d_call: .
clone_size: .
v_call: TRBV4-3

cdr3_aa: CASSLTARGQGTEAFF
cdr3_nt: TGTGCCAGCAGCTTAACGGCCAGGGGGCAGGGCACTGAAGCTTTCTTT
j_call: TRBJ1-1
d_call: TRBD1
clone_size: .
v_call: TRBV7-3

cdr3_aa: CASSIFREAEAFF
cdr3_nt: TGTGCCAGTAGTATATTCAGGGAGGCTGAAGCTTTCTTT
j_call: TRBJ1-1
d_call: .
clone_size: .
v_call: TRBV19

cdr3_aa: CASSLTVNTEAFF
cdr3_nt: TGTGCCAGCAGTTTAACGGTTAACACTGAAGCTTTCTTT
j_call: TRBJ1-1
d_call: .
clone_size: .
v_call: TRBV12-3/TRBV12-4

cdr3_aa: CASSWAYESSGNTIYF
cdr3_nt: TGTGCCAGCAGCTGGGCATACGAAAGCTCTGGAAACACCATATATTTT
j_call: TRBJ1-3
d_call: .
clone_size: .
v_call: TRBV5-5

cdr3_aa: CASRETGSNSPLHF
cdr3_nt: TGTGCCAGCAGAGAGACAGGGAGCAATTCACCCCTCCACTTT
j_call: TRBJ1-6
d_call: TRBD1
clone_size: .
v_call: TRBV28

cdr3_aa: CASSLSGNYGYTF
cdr3_nt: TGTGCCAGTAGTCTTTCAGGAAACTATGGCTACACCTTC
j_call: TRBJ1-2
d_call: .
clone_size: few
v_call: TRBV19

cdr3_aa: CASSENRGANEKLFF
cdr3_nt: TGTGCCAGCAGTGAAAACAGGGGAGCTAATGAAAAACTGTTTTTT
j_call: TRBJ1-4
d_call: TRBD1
clone_size: few
v_call: TRBV2

cdr3_aa: CASSSSGTGGNYGYTF
cdr3_nt: TGTGCCAGCTCATCGTCCGGGACAGGGGGCAACTATGGCTACACCTTC
j_call: TRBJ1-2
d_call: TRBD1
clone_size: .
v_call: TRBV18

cdr3_aa: CASSQGQGTEAFF
cdr3_nt: TGCGCCAGCAGCCAGGGACAGGGCACTGAAGCTTTCTTT
j_call: TRBJ1-1
d_call: TRBD1
clone_size: .
v_call: TRBV4-1

cdr3_aa: CASSPTGQGANYGYTF
cdr3_nt: TGCGCCAGCAGCCCGACGGGACAGGGAGCTAACTATGGCTACACCTTC
j_call: TRBJ1-2
d_call: TRBD1
clone_size: .
v_call: TRBV4-3

cdr3_aa: CASSARTGPYNEQFF
cdr3_nt: TGTGCCAGCAGCGCACGGACAGGGCCCTACAATGAGCAGTTCTTC
j_call: TRBJ2-1
d_call: TRBD1
clone_size: .
v_call: TRBV9

cdr3_aa: CASSFSGTREDTQYF
cdr3_nt: TGTGCCAGCAGCTTCTCCGGGACTAGGGAAGATACGCAGTATTTT
j_call: TRBJ2-3
d_call: TRBD2
clone_size: .
v_call: TRBV7-3

cdr3_aa: CASSRGTAYEQYF
cdr3_nt: TGTGCCAGCAGCCGGGGGACAGCCTACGAGCAGTACTTC
j_call: TRBJ2-7
d_call: .
clone_size: .
v_call: TRBV5-6

cdr3_aa: CASSYGASNQPQHF
cdr3_nt: TGTGCCAGCAGTTACGGGGCCTCCAATCAGCCCCAGCATTTT
j_call: TRBJ1-5
d_call: .
clone_size: .
v_call: TRBV6-2/TRBV6-3

cdr3_aa: CASSLGGRTGYTEAFF
cdr3_nt: TGTGCCAGCAGCTTGGGGGGGAGGACAGGGTACACTGAAGCTTTCTTT
j_call: TRBJ1-1
d_call: TRBD1
clone_size: once
v_call: TRBV5-8

cdr3_aa: CASSVYRGLGTGELFF
cdr3_nt: TGTGCCAGCAGCGTTTACAGGGGGCTAGGCACCGGGGAGCTGTTTTTT
j_call: TRBJ2-2
d_call: TRBD1
clone_size: .
v_call: TRBV9

cdr3_aa: CASSDITGRRNQPQHF
cdr3_nt: TGTGCCAGCAGTGATATAACAGGGCGGCGGAATCAGCCCCAGCATTTT
j_call: TRBJ1-5
d_call: .
clone_size: .
v_call: TRBV2

cdr3_aa: CASSIGASNIGTEAFF
cdr3_nt: TGTGCCAGTAGTATAGGGGCATCGAATATTGGGACTGAAGCTTTCTTT
j_call: TRBJ1-1
d_call: .
clone_size: .
v_call: TRBV19

cdr3_aa: CASSLDRAEQYF
cdr3_nt: TGCGCCAGCAGCCTCGACAGGGCTGAGCAGTACTTC
j_call: TRBJ2-7
d_call: TRBD1
clone_size: .
v_call: TRBV5-1

cdr3_aa: CASSLEWTGASGGLITDTQYF
cdr3_nt: TGCGCCAGCAGCTTGGAATGGACAGGGGCTAGCGGGGGGCTCATCACAGATACGCAGTATTTT
j_call: TRBJ2-3
d_call: TRBD2
clone_size: .
v_call: TRBV5-1

cdr3_aa: CASRIAGARDEQFF
cdr3_nt: TGTGCCAGCAGGATAGCGGGGGCCAGGGATGAGCAGTTCTTC
j_call: TRBJ2-1
d_call: TRBD2
clone_size: .
v_call: TRBV28

cdr3_aa: CASSSLGGGGSTDTQYF
cdr3_nt: TGTGCCAGCAGCTCCCTTGGCGGGGGGGGGAGCACAGATACGCAGTATTTT
j_call: TRBJ2-3
d_call: TRBD2
clone_size: .
v_call: TRBV11-2

cdr3_aa: CASRSEGLEVGYTF
cdr3_nt: TGTGCCAGCAGATCAGAAGGCCTCGAGGTCGGCTACACCTTC
j_call: TRBJ1-2
d_call: .
clone_size: .
v_call: TRBV3-1/TRBV3-2

cdr3_aa: CASSRDRGGDTEAFF
cdr3_nt: TGTGCCAGCAGCCGGGACAGGGGAGGGGACACTGAAGCTTTCTTT
j_call: TRBJ1-1
d_call: TRBD1
clone_size: .
v_call: TRBV7-3

cdr3_aa: CSGGDFPARGYTF
cdr3_nt: TGCAGCGGGGGGGACTTCCCCGCGCGGGGCTACACCTTC
j_call: TRBJ1-2
d_call: .
clone_size: .
v_call: TRBV29-1

cdr3_aa: CASSGTGGGYNEQYF
cdr3_nt: TGCGCCAGCAGCGGGACAGGGGGCGGTTATAACGAGCAGTACTTC
j_call: TRBJ2-7
d_call: TRBD1
clone_size: once
v_call: TRBV10-1

cdr3_aa: CASSSLYEQYF
cdr3_nt: TGTGCCAGCAGTTCCCTCTACGAGCAGTACTTC
j_call: TRBJ2-7
d_call: .
clone_size: once
v_call: TRBV27

cdr3_aa: CASSWTGYNSPLHF
cdr3_nt: TGTGCCAGCAGTTGGACAGGGTATAATTCACCCCTCCACTTT
j_call: TRBJ1-6
d_call: TRBD1
clone_size: .
v_call: TRBV7-3

cdr3_aa: CASSLSLGQGRGNTIYF
cdr3_nt: TGTGCCAGCAGTTTATCCCTCGGACAGGGAAGGGGAAACACCATATATTTT
j_call: TRBJ1-3
d_call: TRBD1
clone_size: .
v_call: TRBV28

cdr3_aa: CSASRVAGAVIADTQYF
cdr3_nt: TGCAGTGCTAGTCGGGTAGCGGGAGCGGTGATAGCAGATACGCAGTATTTT
j_call: TRBJ2-3
d_call: TRBD2
clone_size: .
v_call: TRBV20-1

cdr3_aa: CATVTGPYGYTF
cdr3_nt: TGTGCCACCGTGACAGGACCCTATGGCTACACCTTC
j_call: TRBJ1-2
d_call: .
clone_size: .
v_call: TRBV28

cdr3_aa: CASSTLAGGPYEQYF
cdr3_nt: TGTGCCAGTAGTACTCTAGCGGGAGGGCCCTACGAGCAGTACTTC
j_call: TRBJ2-7
d_call: TRBD2
clone_size: .
v_call: TRBV19

cdr3_aa: CSAQKLMVQYF
cdr3_nt: TGCAGTGCCCAAAAACTTATGGTCCAGTACTTC
j_call: TRBJ2-5
d_call: .
clone_size: .
v_call: TRBV20-1

cdr3_aa: CSVETQIRGSTQYF
cdr3_nt: TGCAGCGTTGAAACGCAAATCAGGGGGAGTACGCAGTATTTT
j_call: TRBJ2-3
d_call: TRBD1
clone_size: .
v_call: TRBV29-1

cdr3_aa: CASSTGHDEQYF
cdr3_nt: TGTGCCAGCAGCACGGGACATGATGAGCAGTACTTC
j_call: TRBJ2-7
d_call: .
clone_size: .
v_call: TRBV9

cdr3_aa: CASSQDYGTGGDQPQHF
cdr3_nt: TGCGCCAGCAGCCAAGATTACGGGACAGGGGGCGATCAGCCCCAGCATTTT
j_call: TRBJ1-5
d_call: TRBD1
clone_size: many
v_call: TRBV4-1

cdr3_aa: CASSEALRPGYTF
cdr3_nt: TGTGCCAGCAGTGAGGCCCTTCGCCCTGGCTACACCTTC
j_call: TRBJ1-2
d_call: .
clone_size: .
v_call: TRBV25-1

cdr3_aa: CAWRTGTYTQYF
cdr3_nt: TGTGCCTGGAGGACGGGAACATATACGCAGTATTTT
j_call: TRBJ2-3
d_call: .
clone_size: .
v_call: TRBV30

cdr3_aa: CATSKAWGTPYNEQFF
cdr3_nt: TGTGCCACCAGCAAGGCCTGGGGGACACCCTACAATGAGCAGTTCTTC
j_call: TRBJ2-1
d_call: .
clone_size: .
v_call: TRBV15

cdr3_aa: CASSLTGEDGELFF
cdr3_nt: TGTGCCAGCAGTTTAACAGGAGAGGACGGGGAGCTGTTTTTT
j_call: TRBJ2-2
d_call: .
clone_size: .
v_call: TRBV27

cdr3_aa: CASSLGGLVQETQYF
cdr3_nt: TGTGCTAGCAGCTTAGGAGGACTAGTACAAGAGACCCAGTACTTC
j_call: TRBJ2-5
d_call: TRBD2
clone_size: .
v_call: TRBV7-7

cdr3_aa: CASSKGLPYNEQFF
cdr3_nt: TGTGCCAGCAGTAAGGGACTACCTTACAATGAGCAGTTCTTC
j_call: TRBJ2-1
d_call: TRBD2
clone_size: few
v_call: TRBV25-1

cdr3_aa: CASSPGQGEIPKLFF
cdr3_nt: TGTGCCAGCAGCCCGGGACAGGGAGAGATTCCAAAACTGTTTTTT
j_call: TRBJ1-4
d_call: TRBD1
clone_size: .
v_call: TRBV5-4

cdr3_aa: CASSVVAGGYTEAFF
cdr3_nt: TGTGCCAGCAGCGTAGTAGCCGGGGGATACACTGAAGCTTTCTTT
j_call: TRBJ1-1
d_call: .
clone_size: .
v_call: TRBV9

cdr3_aa: CASSFDSNYGYTF
cdr3_nt: TGTGCCAGCAGTTTTGACAGCAACTATGGCTACACCTTC
j_call: TRBJ1-2
d_call: .
clone_size: .
v_call: TRBV27

cdr3_aa: CATSDLTGEETQYF
cdr3_nt: TGTGCCACCAGTGATTTAACAGGGGAAGAGACCCAGTACTTC
j_call: TRBJ2-5
d_call: TRBD1
clone_size: .
v_call: TRBV24-1

cdr3_aa: CASRGGTQNSPLHF
cdr3_nt: TGTGCCAGCAGGGGGGGGACGCAGAATTCACCCCTCCACTTT
j_call: TRBJ1-6
d_call: .
clone_size: few
v_call: TRBV2

cdr3_aa: CASSLDRGNTGELFF
cdr3_nt: TGTGCCAGCAGCTTGGACAGGGGGAACACCGGGGAGCTGTTTTTT
j_call: TRBJ2-2
d_call: TRBD1
clone_size: .
v_call: TRBV11-1

cdr3_aa: CASSYDWRAYEQYF
cdr3_nt: TGTGCCAGTAGTTACGACTGGCGGGCCTACGAGCAGTACTTC
j_call: TRBJ2-7
d_call: .
clone_size: .
v_call: TRBV19

cdr3_aa: CASSPFPRYEQYF
cdr3_nt: TGTGCCAGCTCACCATTTCCCCGCTACGAGCAGTACTTC
j_call: TRBJ2-7
d_call: .
clone_size: .
v_call: TRBV18